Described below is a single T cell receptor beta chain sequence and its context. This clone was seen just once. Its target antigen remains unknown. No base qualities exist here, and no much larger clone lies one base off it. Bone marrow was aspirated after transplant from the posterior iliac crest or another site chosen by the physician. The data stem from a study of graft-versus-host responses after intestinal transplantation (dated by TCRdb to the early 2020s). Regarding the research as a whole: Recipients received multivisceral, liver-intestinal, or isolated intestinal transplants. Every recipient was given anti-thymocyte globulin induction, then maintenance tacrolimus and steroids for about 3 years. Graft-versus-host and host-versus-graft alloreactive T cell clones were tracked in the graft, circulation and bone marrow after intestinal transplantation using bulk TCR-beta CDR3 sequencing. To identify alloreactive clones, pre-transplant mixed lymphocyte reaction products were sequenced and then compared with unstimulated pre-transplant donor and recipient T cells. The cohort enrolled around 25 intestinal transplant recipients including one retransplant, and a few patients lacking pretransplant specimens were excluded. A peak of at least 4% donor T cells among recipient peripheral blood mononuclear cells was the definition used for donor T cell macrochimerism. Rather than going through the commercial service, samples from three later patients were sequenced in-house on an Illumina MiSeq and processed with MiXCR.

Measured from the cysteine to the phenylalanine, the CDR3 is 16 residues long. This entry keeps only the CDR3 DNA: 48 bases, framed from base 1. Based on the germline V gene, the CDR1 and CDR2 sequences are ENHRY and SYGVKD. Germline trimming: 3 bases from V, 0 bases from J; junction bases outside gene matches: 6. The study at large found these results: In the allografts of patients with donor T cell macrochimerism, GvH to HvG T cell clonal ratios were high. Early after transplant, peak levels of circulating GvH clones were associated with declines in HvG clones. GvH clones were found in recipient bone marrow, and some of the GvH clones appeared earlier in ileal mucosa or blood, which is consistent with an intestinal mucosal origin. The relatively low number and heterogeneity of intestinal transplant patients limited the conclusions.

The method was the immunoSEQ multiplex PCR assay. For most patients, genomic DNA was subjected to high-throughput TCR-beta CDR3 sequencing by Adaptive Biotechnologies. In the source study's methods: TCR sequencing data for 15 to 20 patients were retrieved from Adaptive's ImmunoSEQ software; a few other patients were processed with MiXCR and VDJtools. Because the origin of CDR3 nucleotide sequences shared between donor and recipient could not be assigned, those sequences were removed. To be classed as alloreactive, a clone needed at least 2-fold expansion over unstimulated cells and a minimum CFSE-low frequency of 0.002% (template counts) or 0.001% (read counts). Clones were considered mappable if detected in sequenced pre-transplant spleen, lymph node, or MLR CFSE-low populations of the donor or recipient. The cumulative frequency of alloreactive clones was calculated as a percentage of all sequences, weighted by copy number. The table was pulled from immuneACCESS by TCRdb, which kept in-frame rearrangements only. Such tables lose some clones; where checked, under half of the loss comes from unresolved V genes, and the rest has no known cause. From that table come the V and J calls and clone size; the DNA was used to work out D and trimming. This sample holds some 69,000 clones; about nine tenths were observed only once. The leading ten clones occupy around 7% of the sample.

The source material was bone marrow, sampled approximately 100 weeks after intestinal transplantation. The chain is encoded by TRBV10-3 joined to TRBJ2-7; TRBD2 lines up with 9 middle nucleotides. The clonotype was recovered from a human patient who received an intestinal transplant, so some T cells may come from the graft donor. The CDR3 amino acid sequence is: CAISDPTSGSSYEQYF. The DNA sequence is TGTGCCATCAGTGATCCGACTAGCGGAAGCTCCTACGAGCAGTACTTC.